These T cell receptor beta chains were read from a single sample in a study of T cell repertoires in aging, cancer and after chemotherapy. TCRdb reprocessed the multiplex PCR reads via MiXCR and lists one record per CDR3 protein. The table lists some 6,000 distinct CDR3 sequences, about 19% of them singletons. The sample taken for sequencing was blood. These receptors came from a human donor with a blood cancer. CDR3s include the opening cysteine and the closing phenylalanine or tryptophan. The D gene is left open where the match is weak. Not all rows give a size; the values are once, few, many and, for expanded clones, a class.

>medium-sized|TRBV5-4|TRBJ1-2|TRBD1
TGTGCCAGCAGCAGCCGGGACAGGGATACGCTTGGCTACACCTTC
CASSSRDRDTLGYTF
>-|TRBV18|TRBJ1-1|TRBD1
TGTGCCAGCTCACGTGGACAGGGACTGAACACTGAAGCTTTCTTT
CASSRGQGLNTEAFF
>few|TRBV4-2|TRBJ2-7|-
TGTGCCAGCAGCCAACTAGACGGCACCTACGAGCAGTACTTC
CASSQLDGTYEQYF
>few|TRBV5-5|TRBJ1-5|-
TGTGCCAGCAGCTTGTTTGTGGGGAATCAGCCCCAGCATTTT
CASSLFVGNQPQHF
>-|TRBV7-6|TRBJ2-2|-
TGTGCGAACACCGGGGAGCTGTTTTTT
CANTGELFF
>-|TRBV28|TRBJ2-3|-
TGTGCCAGCAGTTTGGGACGGGAAAGCACAGATACGCAGTATTTT
CASSLGRESTDTQYF
>few|TRBV6-5|TRBJ2-4|TRBD2
TGTGCCAGCAGTTACTCAGCTAGCGGGAGGGTAATCTTAGCCAAAAACATTCAGTACTTC
CASSYSASGRVILAKNIQYF
>-|TRBV4-2|TRBJ1-4|-
TGTGCCAGCAGCCAAGATGGGCAGCCGGCGGAAAAACTGTTTTTT
CASSQDGQPAEKLFF
>few|TRBV24-1|TRBJ1-2|-
TGTGCCACCAGTGATCAGGCCACGCGATATGGCTACACCTTC
CATSDQATRYGYTF
>-|TRBV5-1|TRBJ2-3|-
TGCGCCAGCAGTCGGAGGGGGGGGGGCGAGGTGACGGATACGCAGTATTTT
CASSRRGGGEVTDTQYF
>few|TRBV20-1|TRBJ1-1|TRBD1
TGCAGTGCTAGGCGTCAACAGGGGGCGGACACTGAAGCTTTCTTT
CSARRQQGADTEAFF
>medium-sized|TRBV13|TRBJ2-1|TRBD1
TGTGCCAGCAGCTTAGGGACAGGGGGGTTGAATGAGCAGTTCTTC
CASSLGTGGLNEQFF
>-|TRBV7-3|TRBJ2-2|TRBD2
TGTGCCAGCAGCCGCGCCCGTCCAGCGGGGGGGCACACCGGGGAGCTGTTTTTT
CASSRARPAGGHTGELFF
>few|TRBV11-2|TRBJ1-2|-
TGTGCCAGCAGCCAAGGTCCTGGCTACACCTTC
CASSQGPGYTF